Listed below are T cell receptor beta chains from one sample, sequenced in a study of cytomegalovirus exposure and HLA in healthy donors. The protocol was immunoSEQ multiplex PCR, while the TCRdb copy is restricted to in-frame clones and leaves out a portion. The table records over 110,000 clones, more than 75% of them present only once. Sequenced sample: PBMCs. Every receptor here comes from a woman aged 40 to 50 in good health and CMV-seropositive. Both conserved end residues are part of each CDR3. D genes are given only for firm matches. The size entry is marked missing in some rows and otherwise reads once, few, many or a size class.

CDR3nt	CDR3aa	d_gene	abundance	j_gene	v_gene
TGCGCCAGCAGCTTGGCCTCAGGGGACGCAACCCCTACTGTGCAGTACTTC	CASSLASGDATPTVQYF	.	.	TRBJ2-7	TRBV5-1
TGTGCCAGCAGCCCCAGCGACAGGGGGCGATTCTATGGCTACACCTTC	CASSPSDRGRFYGYTF	TRBD1	.	TRBJ1-2	TRBV5-4
TGTGCCAGCAGTTACTCACCTGATCGGGCTGAAGCTTTCTTT	CASSYSPDRAEAFF	.	.	TRBJ1-1	TRBV6-6
TGCGCCAGCAGCTTTTCGGGAGGGATTGCGGAGACCCAGTACTTC	CASSFSGGIAETQYF	TRBD2	.	TRBJ2-5	TRBV5-1
TGTGCCAGCATTATTGCGGTAAGCTCCTACGAGCAGTACTTC	CASIIAVSSYEQYF	.	.	TRBJ2-7	TRBV6-1
TGTGCCAGCAGTTTATATGGGACAGCATACAATGAGCAGTTCTTC	CASSLYGTAYNEQFF	TRBD1	.	TRBJ2-1	TRBV27
TGTGCCAGCAGTGGCAGCGGGAGTGCCGATACGCAGTATTTT	CASSGSGSADTQYF	TRBD2	.	TRBJ2-3	TRBV6-6
TGTGCCAGCTCAGTTGGGACTAACTCCTACGAGCAGTACTTC	CASSVGTNSYEQYF	TRBD2	.	TRBJ2-7	TRBV18
TGTGCCAGTAGAATTTTCTTAAGGGGGCGGGGATATGGCTACACCTTC	CASRIFLRGRGYGYTF	TRBD1	.	TRBJ1-2	TRBV19
TGTGCCAGCAGGGGACAGGGAGGTCAGCCCCAGCATTTT	CASRGQGGQPQHF	TRBD1	.	TRBJ1-5	TRBV6-5
TGTGCCAGCTCACCCTTGGGACTAGCGGACAATGAGCAGTTCTTC	CASSPLGLADNEQFF	TRBD2	.	TRBJ2-1	TRBV18
TGTGCCAGCAGCCTGAAACAGGGAAATACGCAGTATTTT	CASSLKQGNTQYF	.	.	TRBJ2-3	TRBV6-6
TGTGCCAAAGGACTAGCGGGAGTCGGCGAGCAGTACTTC	CAKGLAGVGEQYF	TRBD2	.	TRBJ2-7	TRBV2
TGTGCCAGCAGCGCGGGCGGGACTAGCGGAAGCTCCTACGAGCAGTACTTC	CASSAGGTSGSSYEQYF	TRBD2	.	TRBJ2-7	TRBV7-6
TGTGCCAGTAGTACCATCGCGGGACAGTACGAGCAGTACTTC	CASSTIAGQYEQYF	.	.	TRBJ2-7	TRBV19
TGTGCCTGGAGCGCGGGACTAGCTCTCACAGATACGCAGTATTTT	CAWSAGLALTDTQYF	TRBD2	.	TRBJ2-3	TRBV30
TGTGCCAGCAGTTACGTAGGGAGTTCCTACAATGAGCAGTTCTTC	CASSYVGSSYNEQFF	.	few	TRBJ2-1	TRBV6-5
TGCAGCGTAACCGGGACTAGCGGGGCAGCGAACACCGGGGAGCTGTTTTTT	CSVTGTSGAANTGELFF	TRBD2	.	TRBJ2-2	TRBV29-1
TGTGCCAGCCTAATGTCCCGGGACAGGGGAAATGGCTACACCTTC	CASLMSRDRGNGYTF	TRBD1	.	TRBJ1-2	TRBV6-5
TGCGCCAGCAGCTTGGGAGCCCCTTGGGGCGGGAGTCTTTCCAATGAGCAGTTCTTC	CASSLGAPWGGSLSNEQFF	TRBD2	.	TRBJ2-1	TRBV5-1
TGTGCCAGCAGTTTTGGAGTTACCTATGGCTACACCTTC	CASSFGVTYGYTF	.	.	TRBJ1-2	TRBV28
TGTGCCAGCAGCGGCGCAGGGAGGCCCACTGGAAACACCATATATTTT	CASSGAGRPTGNTIYF	.	.	TRBJ1-3	TRBV9
TGTGCCAGCTCACCTGGAGGGTTGGGCACTGAAGCTTTCTTT	CASSPGGLGTEAFF	.	.	TRBJ1-1	TRBV18
TGCGCCAGCAGCCCCTCGGGGACTAGTGGAATCTTC	CASSPSGTSGIF	TRBD2	.	TRBJ2-1	TRBV5-1
TGTGCCAGCAGTGAAGTGGGCAGCTCCGTTGGGGAGCTGTTTTTT	CASSEVGSSVGELFF	.	.	TRBJ2-2	TRBV6-1
TGTGCCAGCAGCCGCGGGTTTCTAGAGTCCTACAATGAGCAGTTCTTC	CASSRGFLESYNEQFF	.	.	TRBJ2-1	TRBV5-4
TGTGCCAGCAGTTTATCCCACAATCCTAGATCTGGAAGACAGTCCTACAATGAGCAGTTCTTC	CASSLSHNPRSGRQSYNEQFF	.	.	TRBJ2-1	TRBV27
TGTGCCAGCAGCTTGGGGGGGCTTTGGGGCTCTGGGGCCAACGTCCTGACTTTC	CASSLGGLWGSGANVLTF	.	.	TRBJ2-6	TRBV5-4
TGTGCCAGCAGCTTTTGGTCGGGGGACACCGGGGAGCTGTTTTTT	CASSFWSGDTGELFF	.	.	TRBJ2-2	TRBV12-1
TGCAGCGCCCGGGGGGGGCTAGCGGGGTACAATGAGCAGTTCTTC	CSARGGLAGYNEQFF	TRBD2	.	TRBJ2-1	TRBV29-1
TGTGCCAGCAGCTTGACTAGCGGGATTGGAACCTACGAGCAGTACTTC	CASSLTSGIGTYEQYF	TRBD2	once	TRBJ2-7	TRBV11-3
TGTGCCAGCTCACTCTCGGGGCTAGCGGGAGATTCCTACAATGAGCAGTTCTTC	CASSLSGLAGDSYNEQFF	TRBD2	few	TRBJ2-1	TRBV18
TGTGCCAGCAGCCGAGCGGGACCTCCTTACAATGAGCAGTTCTTC	CASSRAGPPYNEQFF	TRBD2	.	TRBJ2-1	TRBV7-9
TGTGCCAGCAGTAAAGGAGGGACTAGCGGGAGCGTTGAGCAGTTCTTC	CASSKGGTSGSVEQFF	TRBD2	once	TRBJ2-1	TRBV6-1
TGCGCCAGCAGTGAGCAAGCCAAAAACATTCAGTACTTC	CASSEQAKNIQYF	.	.	TRBJ2-4	TRBV10-2
TGTGCCAGCCGAACAGGGAGCGGCTCGACCGGGGAGCTGTTTTTT	CASRTGSGSTGELFF	.	.	TRBJ2-2	TRBV7-8
TGTGCCAGTAGTGAGTACCGGAGCTTCAATGAGCAGTTCTTC	CASSEYRSFNEQFF	.	.	TRBJ2-1	TRBV19